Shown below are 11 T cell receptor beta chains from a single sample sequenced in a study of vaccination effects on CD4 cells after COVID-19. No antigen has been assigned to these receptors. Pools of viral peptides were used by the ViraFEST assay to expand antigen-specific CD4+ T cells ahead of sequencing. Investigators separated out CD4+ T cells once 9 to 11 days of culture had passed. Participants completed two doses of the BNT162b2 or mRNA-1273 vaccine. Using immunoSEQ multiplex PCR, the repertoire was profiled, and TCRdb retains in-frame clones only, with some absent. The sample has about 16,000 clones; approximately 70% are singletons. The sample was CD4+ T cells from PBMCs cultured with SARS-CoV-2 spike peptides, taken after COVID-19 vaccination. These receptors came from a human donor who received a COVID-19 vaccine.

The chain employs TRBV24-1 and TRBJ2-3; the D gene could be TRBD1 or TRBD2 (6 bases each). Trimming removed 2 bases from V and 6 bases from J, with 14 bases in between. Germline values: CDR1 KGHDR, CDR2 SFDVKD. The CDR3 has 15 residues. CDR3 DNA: TGTGCCACCAGTGATTCTTGGGGGGCTGCCGATACGCAGTATTTT. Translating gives CATSDSWGAADTQYF.

The chain's CDR3 is CASSAGTNYGYTF. CDR3 DNA sequence: TGTGCCAGCTCAGCAGGAACTAACTATGGCTACACCTTC. The chain employs TRBV18 and TRBJ1-2; no clear D gene. Per germline, CDR1 KGHSH and CDR2 LQKENI. CDR3 length: 13 amino acids. V gave up 5 bases and J gave up 0 bases, with 7 bases separating them.

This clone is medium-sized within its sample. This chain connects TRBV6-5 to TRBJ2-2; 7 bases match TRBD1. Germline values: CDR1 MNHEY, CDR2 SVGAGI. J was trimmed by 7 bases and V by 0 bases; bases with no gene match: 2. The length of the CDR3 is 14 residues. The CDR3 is CASSYSQGSGELFF. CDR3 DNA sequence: TGTGCCAGCAGTTACTCACAGGGGAGCGGGGAGCTGTTTTTT.

The CDR3, as DNA: TGTGCCACCAGTGATTGGTGGACTAGCGGGAGCACAGATACGCAGTATTTT. Translated: CATSDWWTSGSTDTQYF. The chain carries TRBV24-1 and TRBJ2-3; 11 bases align to TRBD2. V was clipped by 2 bases and J by 0 bases; unmatched bases: 3. This CDR3 spans 17 amino acids. Germline values: CDR1 KGHDR, CDR2 SFDVKD.

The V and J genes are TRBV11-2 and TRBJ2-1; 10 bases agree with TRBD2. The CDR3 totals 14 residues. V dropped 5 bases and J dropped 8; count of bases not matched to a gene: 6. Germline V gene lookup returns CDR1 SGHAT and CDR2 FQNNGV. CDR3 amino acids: CASSLSGGRHEQFF. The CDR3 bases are TGTGCCAGCAGCCTTAGCGGGGGGCGGCATGAGCAGTTCTTC. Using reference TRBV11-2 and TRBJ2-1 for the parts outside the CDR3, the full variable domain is EAGVAQSPRYKIIEKRQSVAFWCNPISGHATLYWYQQILGQGPKLLIQFQNNGVVDDSQLPKDRFSAERLKGVDSTLKIQPAKLEDSAVYLCASSLSGGRHEQFFGPGTRLTVL.

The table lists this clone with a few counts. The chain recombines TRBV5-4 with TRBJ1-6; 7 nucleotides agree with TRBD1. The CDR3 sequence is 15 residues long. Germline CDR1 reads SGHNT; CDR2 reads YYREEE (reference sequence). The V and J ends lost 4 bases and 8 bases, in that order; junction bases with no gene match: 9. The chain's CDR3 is CASSGKTGSDSPLHF. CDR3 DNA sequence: TGTGCCAGCAGCGGAAAGACAGGGTCTGATTCACCCCTCCACTTT.

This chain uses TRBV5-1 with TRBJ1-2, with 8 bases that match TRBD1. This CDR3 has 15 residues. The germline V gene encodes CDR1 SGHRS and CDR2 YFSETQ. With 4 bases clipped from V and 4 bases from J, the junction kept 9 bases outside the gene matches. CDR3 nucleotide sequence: TGCGCCAGCAGCACGCCGGGACAGGAGATCTATGGCTACACCTTC. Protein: CASSTPGQEIYGYTF.

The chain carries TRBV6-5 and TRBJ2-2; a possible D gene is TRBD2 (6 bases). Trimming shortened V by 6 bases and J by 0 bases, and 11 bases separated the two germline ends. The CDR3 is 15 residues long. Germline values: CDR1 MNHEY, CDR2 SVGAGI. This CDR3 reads CASREGLSNTGELFF. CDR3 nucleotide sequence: TGTGCCAGCAGGGAGGGACTGTCGAACACCGGGGAGCTGTTTTTT.

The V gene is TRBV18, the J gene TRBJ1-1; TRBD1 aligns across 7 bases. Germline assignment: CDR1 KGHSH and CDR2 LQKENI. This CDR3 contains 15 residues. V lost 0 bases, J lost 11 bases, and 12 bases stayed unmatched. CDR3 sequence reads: CASSPPQRGGQKAFF. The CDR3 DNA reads TGTGCCAGCTCACCACCGCAACGGGGGGGACAGAAGGCTTTCTTT. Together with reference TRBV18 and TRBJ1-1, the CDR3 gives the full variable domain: NAGVMQNPRHLVRRRGQEARLRCSPMKGHSHVYWYRQLPEEGLKFMVYLQKENIIDESGMPKERFSAEFPKEGPSILRIQQVVRGDSAAYFCASSPPQRGGQKAFFGQGTRLTVV.

In DNA, the CDR3 is TGTGCCAGCAGCTTCCGGGCAGGGGGTTTGACTTATGGCTACACCTTC. This gives the protein CASSFRAGGLTYGYTF. This rearrangement joins TRBV7-2 to TRBJ1-2, with TRBD1 identical over 7 bases. Losses at the gene ends were 3 bases for V and 5 bases for J; bases not matched to a gene: 12. From germline, CDR1 is SGHTA and CDR2 FQGNSA. The length of the CDR3 is 16 residues.

CDR3 in amino acids: CASSNSKGGNTIYF. CDR3 coding DNA: TGTGCCAGCAGTAACAGTAAGGGAGGAAACACCATATATTTT. The J gene is TRBJ1-3, the V gene TRBV2; D is ambiguous. CDR3 length equals 14 residues. V dropped 5 bases and J dropped 4 bases, with 12 bases sitting between them. CDR1 is SNHLY and CDR2 is FYNNEI in the germline V gene.